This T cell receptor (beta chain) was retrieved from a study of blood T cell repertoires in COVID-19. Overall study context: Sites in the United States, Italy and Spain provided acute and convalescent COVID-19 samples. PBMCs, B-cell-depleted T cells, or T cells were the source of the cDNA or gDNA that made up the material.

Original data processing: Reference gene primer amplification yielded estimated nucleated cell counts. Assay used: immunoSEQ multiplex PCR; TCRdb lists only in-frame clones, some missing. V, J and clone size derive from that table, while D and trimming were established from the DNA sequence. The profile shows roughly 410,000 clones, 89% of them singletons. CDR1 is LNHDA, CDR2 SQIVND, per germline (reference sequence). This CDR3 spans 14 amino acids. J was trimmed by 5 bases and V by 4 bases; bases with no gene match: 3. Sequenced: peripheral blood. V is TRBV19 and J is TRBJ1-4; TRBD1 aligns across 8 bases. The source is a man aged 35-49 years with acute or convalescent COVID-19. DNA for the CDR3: TGTGCCAGTAGTAGGGACAGGAGGAATGAAAAACTGTTTTTT. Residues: CASSRDRRNEKLFF.